The clone carrying this TCR beta chain has more than one count but fewer than ten. The data originate from a study of beta chain features in type 1 diabetes. Germline CDR1 reads LNHDA; CDR2 reads SQIVND (reference sequence). The CDR3 covers 16 residues. Trimming stripped 2 bases from V and 3 bases from J, with 14 bases between. The sequenced template was cDNA made from the entire isolated RNA. Data came from immunoSEQ multiplex PCR; TCRdb stores just in-frame clones and leaves some out. The sample carries 150,000 to 170,000 clones, approximately 8.1% recorded once. The TCR sequence derives from a man younger than 30 in good health. What was sequenced was central memory CD4+ T cells from blood. The rearrangement joins TRBV19 to TRBJ2-1, with D perhaps matching TRBD1 (5 bases). Here the CDR3 DNA reads TGTGCCAGTAGTATATTCGGTCCAGGGAACTACAATGAGCAGTTCTTC. This sequence encodes CASSIFGPGNYNEQFF.